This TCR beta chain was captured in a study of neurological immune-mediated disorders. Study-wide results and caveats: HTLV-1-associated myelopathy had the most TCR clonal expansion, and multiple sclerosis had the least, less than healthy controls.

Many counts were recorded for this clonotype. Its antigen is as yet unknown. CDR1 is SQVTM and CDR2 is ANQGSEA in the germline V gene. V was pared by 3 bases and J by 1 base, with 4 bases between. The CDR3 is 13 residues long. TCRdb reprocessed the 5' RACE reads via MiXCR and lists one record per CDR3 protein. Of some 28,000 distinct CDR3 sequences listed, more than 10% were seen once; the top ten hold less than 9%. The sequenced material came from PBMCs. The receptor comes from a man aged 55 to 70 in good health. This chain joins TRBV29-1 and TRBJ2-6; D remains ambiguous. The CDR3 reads CSVDGSGANVLTF. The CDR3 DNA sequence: TGCAGCGTTGACGGGTCTGGGGCCAACGTCCTGACTTTC.